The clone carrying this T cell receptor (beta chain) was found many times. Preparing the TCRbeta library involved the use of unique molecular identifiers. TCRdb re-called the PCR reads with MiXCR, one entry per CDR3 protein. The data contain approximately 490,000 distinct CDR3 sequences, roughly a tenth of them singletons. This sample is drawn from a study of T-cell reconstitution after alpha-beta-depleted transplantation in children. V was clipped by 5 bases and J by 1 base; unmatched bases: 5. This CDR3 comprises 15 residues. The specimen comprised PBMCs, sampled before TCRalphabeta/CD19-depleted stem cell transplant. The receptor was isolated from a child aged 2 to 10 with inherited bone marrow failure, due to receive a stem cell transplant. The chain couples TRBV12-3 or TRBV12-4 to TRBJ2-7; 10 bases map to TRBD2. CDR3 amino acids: CASSTRTSGSYEQYF. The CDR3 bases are TGTGCCAGCAGTACAAGGACTAGCGGATCCTACGAGCAGTACTTC.